This T cell receptor (beta chain) emerged from a study of shared clonotypes between healthy human individuals. Study results and caveats: Relative to clonotypes present in all four donors, those not shared had lower generation probabilities.

Of note for this clone: Its antigen is unidentified.

J was trimmed by 3 bases and V by 5 bases; bases with no gene match: 7. This CDR3 is 16 amino acids long. Germline V CDR1 and CDR2: SGHTA, FQGNSA. The assay was immunoSEQ multiplex PCR, and TCRdb's table has in-frame clones only and misses some. Of 2,500,000 or so clones listed, 85% to 95% are singletons. What was sequenced was naive CD4+ T cells from PBMCs. Subset reported: CD45RA+ positively selected. This TCR came from a man between 18 and 35 years old in good health. Some clones in this sample may be carry-over from other donors' samples. The chain has TRBV7-2 and TRBJ2-3; 11 positions agree with TRBD2. CDR3 nucleotides: TGTGCCAGCAGCGTAACTAGCGGGAGTGAGACAGATACGCAGTATTTT. This sequence encodes CASSVTSGSETDTQYF.